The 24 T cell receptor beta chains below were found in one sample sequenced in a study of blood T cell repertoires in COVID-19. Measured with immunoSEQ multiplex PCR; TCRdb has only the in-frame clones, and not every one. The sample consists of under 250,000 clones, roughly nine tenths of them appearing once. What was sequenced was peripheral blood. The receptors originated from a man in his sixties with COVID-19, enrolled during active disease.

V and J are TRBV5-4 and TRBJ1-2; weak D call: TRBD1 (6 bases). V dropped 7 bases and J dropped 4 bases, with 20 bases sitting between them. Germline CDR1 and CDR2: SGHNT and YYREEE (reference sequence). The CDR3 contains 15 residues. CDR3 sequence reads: CASGDTWRGSYGYTF. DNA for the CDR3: TGTGCCAGCGGGGACACTTGGCGAGGGAGCTATGGCTACACCTTC.

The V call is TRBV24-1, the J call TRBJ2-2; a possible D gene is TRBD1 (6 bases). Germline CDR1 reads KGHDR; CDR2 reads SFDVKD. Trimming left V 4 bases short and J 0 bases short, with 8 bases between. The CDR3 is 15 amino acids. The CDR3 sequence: CATSEGQANTGELFF. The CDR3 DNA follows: TGTGCCACCAGTGAGGGACAAGCGAACACCGGGGAGCTGTTTTTT.

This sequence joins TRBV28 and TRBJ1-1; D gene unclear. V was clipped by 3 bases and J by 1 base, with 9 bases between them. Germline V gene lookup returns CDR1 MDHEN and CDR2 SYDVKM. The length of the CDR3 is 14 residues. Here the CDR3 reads CASSLGSRNTEAFF. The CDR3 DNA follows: TGTGCCAGCAGTTTGGGGAGCAGGAACACTGAAGCTTTCTTT.

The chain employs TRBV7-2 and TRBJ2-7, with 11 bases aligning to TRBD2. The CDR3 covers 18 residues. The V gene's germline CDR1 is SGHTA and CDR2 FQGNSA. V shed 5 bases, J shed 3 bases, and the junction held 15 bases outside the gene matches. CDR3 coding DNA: TGTGCCAGCAGCCCCAGGGGTAGCGGGAGGGCGAGTGGCTACGAGCAGTACTTC. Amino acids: CASSPRGSGRASGYEQYF.

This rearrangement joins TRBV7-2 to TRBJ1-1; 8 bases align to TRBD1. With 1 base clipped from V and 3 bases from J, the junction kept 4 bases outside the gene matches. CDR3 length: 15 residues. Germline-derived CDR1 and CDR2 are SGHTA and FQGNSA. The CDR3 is CASSLVQGAYTEAFF. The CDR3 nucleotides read TGTGCCAGCAGCTTAGTCCAGGGGGCCTACACTGAAGCTTTCTTT. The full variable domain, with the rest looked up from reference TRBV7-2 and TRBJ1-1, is GAGVSQSPSNKVTEKGKDVELRCDPISGHTALYWYRQSLGQGLEFLIYFQGNSAPDKSGLPSDRFSAERTGGSVSTLTIQRTQQEDSAVYLCASSLVQGAYTEAFFGQGTRLTVV.

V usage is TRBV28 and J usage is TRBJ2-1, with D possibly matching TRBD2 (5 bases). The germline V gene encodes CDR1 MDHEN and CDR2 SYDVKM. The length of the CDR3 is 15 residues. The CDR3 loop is CAAPPSGGAVNEQFF. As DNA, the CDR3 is TGTGCAGCACCCCCCAGCGGAGGAGCTGTTAATGAGCAGTTCTTC.

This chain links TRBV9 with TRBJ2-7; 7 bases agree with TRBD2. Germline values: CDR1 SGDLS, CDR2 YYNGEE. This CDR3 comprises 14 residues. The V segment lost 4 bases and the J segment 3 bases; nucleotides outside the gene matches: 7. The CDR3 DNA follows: TGTGCCAGCAGCCCACCCGGGACTATCTACGAGCAGTACTTC. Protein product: CASSPPGTIYEQYF.

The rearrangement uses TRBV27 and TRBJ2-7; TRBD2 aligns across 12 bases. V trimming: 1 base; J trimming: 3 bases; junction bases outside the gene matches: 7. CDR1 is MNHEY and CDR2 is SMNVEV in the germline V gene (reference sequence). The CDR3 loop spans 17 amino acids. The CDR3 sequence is CASSLWGLTSGSYEQYF. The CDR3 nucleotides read TGTGCCAGCAGTTTATGGGGTTTGACTAGCGGGAGCTACGAGCAGTACTTC.

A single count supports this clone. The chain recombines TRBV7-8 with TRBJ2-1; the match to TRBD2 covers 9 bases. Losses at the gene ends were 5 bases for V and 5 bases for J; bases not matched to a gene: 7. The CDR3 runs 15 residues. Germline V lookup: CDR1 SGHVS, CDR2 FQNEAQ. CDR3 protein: CASSKRTSENNEQFF. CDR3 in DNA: TGTGCCAGCAGCAAGCGGACTAGCGAAAACAATGAGCAGTTCTTC. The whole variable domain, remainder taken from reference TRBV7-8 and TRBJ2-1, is GAGVSQSPRYKVAKRGQDVALRCDPISGHVSLFWYQQALGQGPEFLTYFQNEAQLDKSGLPSDRFFAERPEGSVSTLKIQRTQQEDSAVYLCASSKRTSENNEQFFGPGTRLTVL.

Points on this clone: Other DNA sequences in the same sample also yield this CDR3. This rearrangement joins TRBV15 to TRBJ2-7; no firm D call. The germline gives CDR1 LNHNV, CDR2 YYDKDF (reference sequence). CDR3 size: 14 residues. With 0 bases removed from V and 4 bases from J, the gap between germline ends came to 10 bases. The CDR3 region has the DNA TGTGCCACCAGCAGAGATCTCGCCAGTTACGAGCAGTACTTC. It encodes CATSRDLASYEQYF. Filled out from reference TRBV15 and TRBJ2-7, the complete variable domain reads DAMVIQNPRYQVTQFGKPVTLSCSQTLNHNVMYWYQQKSSQAPKLLFHYYDKDFNNEADTPDNFQSRRPNTSFCFLDIRSPGLGDTAMYLCATSRDLASYEQYFGPGTRLTVT.

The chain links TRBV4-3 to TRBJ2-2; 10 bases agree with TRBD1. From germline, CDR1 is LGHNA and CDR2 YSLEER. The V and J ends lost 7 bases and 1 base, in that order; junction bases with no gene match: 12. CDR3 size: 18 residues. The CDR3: CASTFGTGDAVNTGELFF. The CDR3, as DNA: TGCGCCAGCACTTTCGGGACAGGGGACGCTGTGAACACCGGGGAGCTGTTTTTT.

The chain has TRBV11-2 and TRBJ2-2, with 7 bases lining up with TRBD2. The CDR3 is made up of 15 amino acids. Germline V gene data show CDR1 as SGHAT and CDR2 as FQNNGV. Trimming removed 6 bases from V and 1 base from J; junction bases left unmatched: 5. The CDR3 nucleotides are TGTGCCAGCAGTGTTGGGGGGGAGAACACCGGGGAGCTGTTTTTT. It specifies CASSVGGENTGELFF.

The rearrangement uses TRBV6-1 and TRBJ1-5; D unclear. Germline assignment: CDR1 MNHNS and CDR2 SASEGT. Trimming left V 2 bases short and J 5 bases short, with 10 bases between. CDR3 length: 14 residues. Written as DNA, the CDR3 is TGTGCCAGCAGTGAATTTGCCAGGTATCAGCCCCAGCATTTT. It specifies CASSEFARYQPQHF.

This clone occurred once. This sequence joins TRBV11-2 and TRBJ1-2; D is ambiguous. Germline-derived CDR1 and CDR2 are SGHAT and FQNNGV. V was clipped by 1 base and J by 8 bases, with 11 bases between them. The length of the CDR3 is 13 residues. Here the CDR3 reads CASSLGVRSGYTF. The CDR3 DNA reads TGTGCCAGCAGCTTAGGAGTGAGGTCCGGCTACACCTTC.

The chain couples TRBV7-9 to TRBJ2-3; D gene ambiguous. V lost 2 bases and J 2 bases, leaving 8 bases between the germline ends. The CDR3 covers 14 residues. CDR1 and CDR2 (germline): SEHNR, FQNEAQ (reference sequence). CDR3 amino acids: CASSLQDNTDTQYF. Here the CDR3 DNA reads TGTGCCAGCAGCTTACAGGATAACACAGATACGCAGTATTTT.

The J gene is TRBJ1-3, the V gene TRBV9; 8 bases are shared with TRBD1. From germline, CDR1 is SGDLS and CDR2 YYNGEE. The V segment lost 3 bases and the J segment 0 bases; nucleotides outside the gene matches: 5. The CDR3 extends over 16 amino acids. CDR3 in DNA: TGTGCCAGCAGCGCTAGACAGGGGACCTCTGGAAACACCATATATTTT. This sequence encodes CASSARQGTSGNTIYF.

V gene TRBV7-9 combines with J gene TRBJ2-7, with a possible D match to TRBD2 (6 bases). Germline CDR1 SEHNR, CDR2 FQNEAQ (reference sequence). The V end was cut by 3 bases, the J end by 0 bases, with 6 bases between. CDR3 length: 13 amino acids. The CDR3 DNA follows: TGTGCCAGCAGCTTCGGGGGCTCCTACGAGCAGTACTTC. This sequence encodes CASSFGGSYEQYF.

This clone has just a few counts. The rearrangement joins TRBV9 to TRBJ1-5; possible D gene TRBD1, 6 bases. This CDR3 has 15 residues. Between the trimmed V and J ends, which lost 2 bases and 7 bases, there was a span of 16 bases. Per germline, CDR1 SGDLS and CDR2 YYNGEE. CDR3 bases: TGTGCCAGCAGCGTGGCAGGGGATCCCCCCCAGCCCCAGCATTTT. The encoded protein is CASSVAGDPPQPQHF.

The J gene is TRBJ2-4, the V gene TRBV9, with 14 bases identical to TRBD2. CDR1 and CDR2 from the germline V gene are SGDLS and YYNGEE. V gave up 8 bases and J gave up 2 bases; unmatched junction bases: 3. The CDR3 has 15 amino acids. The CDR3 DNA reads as TGTGCCAGGACTAGCGGGAGGGCTTCCAAAAACATTCAGTACTTC. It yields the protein CARTSGRASKNIQYF.

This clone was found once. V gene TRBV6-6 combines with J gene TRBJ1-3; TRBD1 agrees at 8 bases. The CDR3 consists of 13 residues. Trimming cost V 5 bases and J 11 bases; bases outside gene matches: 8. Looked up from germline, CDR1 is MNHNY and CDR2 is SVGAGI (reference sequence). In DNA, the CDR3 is TGTGCCAGCAGTCCTTCAGGGGGCGGCTCCATATATTTT. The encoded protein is CASSPSGGGSIYF.

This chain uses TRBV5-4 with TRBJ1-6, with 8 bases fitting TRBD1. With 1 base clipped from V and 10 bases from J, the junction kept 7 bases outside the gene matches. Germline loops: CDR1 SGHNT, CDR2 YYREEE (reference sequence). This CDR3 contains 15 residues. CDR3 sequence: CASSLTGQGGSPLHF. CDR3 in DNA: TGTGCCAGCAGCTTGACTGGACAGGGAGGATCACCCCTCCACTTT.

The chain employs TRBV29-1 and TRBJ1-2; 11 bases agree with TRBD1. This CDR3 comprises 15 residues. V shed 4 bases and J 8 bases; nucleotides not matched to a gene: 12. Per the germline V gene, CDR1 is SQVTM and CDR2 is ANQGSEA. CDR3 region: CSVGSRDRGIGGYTF. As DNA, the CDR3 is TGCAGCGTTGGATCCCGGGACAGGGGGATCGGAGGCTACACCTTC.

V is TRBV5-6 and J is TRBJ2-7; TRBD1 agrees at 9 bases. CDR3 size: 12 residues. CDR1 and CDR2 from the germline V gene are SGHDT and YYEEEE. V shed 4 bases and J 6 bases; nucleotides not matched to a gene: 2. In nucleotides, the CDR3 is TGTGCCAGCAGCACGGGACAGGGCGAGCAGTACTTC. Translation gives CASSTGQGEQYF.

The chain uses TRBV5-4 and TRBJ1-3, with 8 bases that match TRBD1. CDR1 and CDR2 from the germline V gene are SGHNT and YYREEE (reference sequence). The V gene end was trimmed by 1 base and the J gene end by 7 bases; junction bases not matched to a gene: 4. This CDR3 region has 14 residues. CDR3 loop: CASSLPGGLNTIYF. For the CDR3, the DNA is TGTGCCAGCAGCTTGCCAGGGGGCTTGAACACCATATATTTT.